The T cell receptor (beta chain) under discussion was sequenced for a study of CD8 T cells in Susac syndrome. The wider study: Intravenous immunoglobulin alone or corticosteroids were being given to patients with Susac syndrome at blood draw, unless they were therapy-naive. Whole-study results and caveats: The study acknowledged a relatively small number of individuals in its TCR sequencing and HLA analysis. In Susac syndrome, CD4+ T cell repertoires lacked any clonal expansion.

On this clonotype: Its specificity is not known.

V was shortened by 4 bases and J by 1 base, with 11 bases between the two germline ends. The CDR3 consists of 14 residues. Germline CDR1 and CDR2: DFQATT and SNEGSKA (reference sequence). RNA amounts of roughly 0.45 to 1 ug underwent reverse transcription with random hexamers. A multiplex approach, immunoSEQ multiplex PCR, amplified TCR beta CDR3 across 54 Vbeta and 13 Jbeta. TCRdb re-derived calls from the immunoSEQ multiplex PCR reads in MiXCR, one entry per CDR3 protein. The sample yields 200,000 to 300,000 distinct CDR3 sequences, 90% to 97% seen once. This TCR was recovered from a human donor with Susac syndrome. V and J are TRBV20-1 and TRBJ1-5; perhaps TRBD1 as D (5 bases). What was sequenced was CD4+ T cells from PBMCs. CDR3: CSATRDPSNQPQHF. In DNA form, the CDR3 reads TGCAGTGCTACCCGGGACCCCAGCAATCAGCCCCAGCATTTT.